The clone carrying this TCR beta chain was recorded a few times. The antigen is unknown. This entry is derived from a study of shared clonotypes between healthy human individuals. Assay: immunoSEQ multiplex PCR; the TCRdb copy retains only in-frame clones and omits some. The table lists fewer than 850,000 clones, roughly 78% of them singletons. Findings and limits, study-wide: Sharing across four donors was highest in naive CD4 (around 5%) and lowest in memory CD8 (around 0.4%). Clonotype sharing across donors was expected to vary with sequencing depth. Although depth was large, rarefaction showed that sequencing of the sorted subsets was incomplete.

Germline CDR1 reads SNHLY; CDR2 reads FYNNEI. V dropped 7 bases and J dropped 0 bases, with 13 bases sitting between them. The CDR3 is made up of 15 amino acids. This sequence was found in a woman under 40 in good health. The J gene is TRBJ1-5, the V gene TRBV2, with D possibly TRBD1 on 6 matching bases. The material sequenced was memory CD4+ T cells sorted from blood. Documented subset: CD45RA-negative fraction. For the CDR3, the DNA is TGTGCCAGCAAAGAGGACAGTCATAGCAATCAGCCCCAGCATTTT. Residues: CASKEDSHSNQPQHF.